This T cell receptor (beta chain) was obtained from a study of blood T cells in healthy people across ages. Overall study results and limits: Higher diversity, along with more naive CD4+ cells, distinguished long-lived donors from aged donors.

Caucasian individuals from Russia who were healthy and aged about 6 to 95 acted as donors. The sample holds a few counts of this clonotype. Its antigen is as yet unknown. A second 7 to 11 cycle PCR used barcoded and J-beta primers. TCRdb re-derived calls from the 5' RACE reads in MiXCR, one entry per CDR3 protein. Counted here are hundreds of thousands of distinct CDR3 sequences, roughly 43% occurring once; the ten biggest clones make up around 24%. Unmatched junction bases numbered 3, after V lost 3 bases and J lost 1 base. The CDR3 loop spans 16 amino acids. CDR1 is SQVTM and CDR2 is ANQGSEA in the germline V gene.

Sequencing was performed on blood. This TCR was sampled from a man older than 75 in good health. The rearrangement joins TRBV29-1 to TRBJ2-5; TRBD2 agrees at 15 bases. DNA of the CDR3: TGCAGCGTTGAGGGACTAGCGGGAGGTAGCCAAGAGACCCAGTACTTC. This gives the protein CSVEGLAGGSQETQYF.